The 15 T cell receptor beta chains listed next were all sequenced from one sample in a study of blood T cell repertoires in COVID-19. Libraries were prepared by immunoSEQ multiplex PCR; TCRdb keeps only in-frame clonotypes and omits some of them. The sample has more than 200,000 clones, around nine tenths seen once. The sequencing input was PBMCs or T cells enriched from blood (not recorded which). These receptor sequences come from a man aged 30 to 39 in a cohort exposed to, infected with or recovered from COVID-19 (not recorded which).

This clone came up a few times. One end of the junction does not line up with germline, which may come from a read error. The chain links TRBV2 to TRBJ2-7; D not certain. The CDR3 extends over 10 amino acids. Germline lookup yields CDR1 SNHLY and CDR2 FYNNEI. The CDR3 DNA sequence: TGTGCCAGCAGTGAAGCGCGAGTTAACTTC. Its protein is CASSEARVNF.

The rearrangement links TRBV27 to TRBJ2-3, with TRBD1 as a possible D gene (6 bases). The CDR3 runs to 15 residues. The V end was cut by 3 bases, the J end by 2 bases, with 12 bases between. Germline CDR1 and CDR2: MNHEY and SMNVEV (reference sequence). The chain's CDR3 is CASSFNRAFTDTQYF. Written as DNA, the CDR3 is TGTGCCAGCAGTTTTAACAGGGCGTTCACAGATACGCAGTATTTT.

CDR3 sequence (DNA): TGTGCCAGCAGTGAACTAGCCGCCACCCCAGATACGCAGTATTTT. Amino acids: CASSELAATPDTQYF. V and J are TRBV2 and TRBJ2-3, with a weak D call TRBD2 (5 bases). Per germline, CDR1 SNHLY and CDR2 FYNNEI. The CDR3 is 15 residues long. V was clipped by 2 bases and J by 4 bases, with 13 bases between them. Full variable domain (missing parts from reference TRBV2 and TRBJ2-3): EPEVTQTPSHQVTQMGQEVILRCVPISNHLYFYWYRQILGQKVEFLVSFYNNEISEKSEIFDDQFSVERPDGSNFTLKIRSTKLEDSAMYFCASSELAATPDTQYFGPGTRLTVL.

This clone is a singleton in its sample. This chain connects TRBV7-9 to TRBJ1-6, with D possibly TRBD1 on 5 matching bases. CDR1 is SEHNR, CDR2 FQNEAQ, per germline (reference sequence). Trimming removed 3 bases from V and 6 bases from J, with 9 bases in between. The CDR3 has 14 amino acids. The CDR3 DNA reads TGTGCCAGCAGCTTGGAGACAGTTAATTCACCCCTCCACTTT. Translated: CASSLETVNSPLHF.

V is TRBV4-3 and J is TRBJ1-6; D ambiguous. The V end lost 0 bases, the J end lost 10 bases, and 10 bases lay between the germline ends. This CDR3 contains 14 residues. Germline-derived CDR1 and CDR2 are LGHNA and YSLEER. The CDR3 DNA sequence: TGCGCCAGCAGCCAAGACCTTTCGGGATCACCCCTCCACTTT. It specifies CASSQDLSGSPLHF.

V gene TRBV11-1 combines with J gene TRBJ2-4; a possible D gene is TRBD1 (5 bases). The CDR3 extends over 14 amino acids. Trimming took off 3 bases at V and 1 base at J, with 7 bases between the two ends. The V gene's germline CDR1 is SGHAT and CDR2 FQDESV (reference sequence). The CDR3 coding sequence is TGTGCCAGCAGCTTGGCAGGGGCCAAAAACATTCAGTACTTC. This codes for CASSLAGAKNIQYF.

This chain connects TRBV27 to TRBJ2-7; 8 bases line up with TRBD2. Per the germline V gene, CDR1 is MNHEY and CDR2 is SMNVEV (reference sequence). The CDR3 consists of 16 residues. With V trimmed by 0 bases and J by 4 bases, 8 bases remained unmatched. Here the CDR3 reads CASSLSLASGPYEQYF. CDR3 bases: TGTGCCAGCAGTTTATCTTTGGCTAGCGGGCCATACGAGCAGTACTTC.

The CDR3: CASSSDRGRVATQYF. The CDR3 nucleotides read TGTGCCAGCAGCTCGGACAGGGGGCGCGTCGCGACCCAGTACTTC. V usage is TRBV7-2 and J usage is TRBJ2-5; 11 bases map to TRBD1. The CDR3 covers 15 residues. Per the germline V gene, CDR1 is SGHTA and CDR2 is FQGNSA. The V segment lost 4 bases and the J segment 7 bases; nucleotides outside the gene matches: 8.

The genes are TRBV7-2 and TRBJ2-4; a weak D match, TRBD1 (5 bases). Germline values: CDR1 SGHTA, CDR2 FQGNSA. V was trimmed by 8 bases and J by 0 bases, leaving 8 bases between them. The CDR3 is 13 amino acids. As DNA, the CDR3 is TGTGCCAGCTCAGGGCTAGCCAAAAACATTCAGTACTTC. Translating gives CASSGLAKNIQYF.

This chain uses TRBV28 with TRBJ2-1; D unclear. Looked up from germline, CDR1 is MDHEN and CDR2 is SYDVKM. The CDR3 extends over 17 amino acids. Trimming took off 5 bases at V and 0 bases at J, with 17 bases between the two ends. In DNA form, the CDR3 reads TGTGCCAGCAGTATACCTGGTGGAGATAGCTCCTACAATGAGCAGTTCTTC. Translating gives CASSIPGGDSSYNEQFF. The full variable domain, completed using reference TRBV28 and TRBJ2-1, is DVKVTQSSRYLVKRTGEKVFLECVQDMDHENMFWYRQDPGLGLRLIYFSYDVKMKEKGDIPEGYSVSREKKERFSLILESASTNQTSMYLCASSIPGGDSSYNEQFFGPGTRLTVL.

The rearrangement uses TRBV5-6 and TRBJ2-1; D gene uncertain. V lost 2 bases to trimming and J lost 8 bases, with 8 bases between them. The CDR3 loop spans 12 amino acids. Germline CDR1 and CDR2: SGHDT and YYEEEE. The CDR3 DNA follows: TGTGCCAGCAGCTTTTCGGGTCATGAGCAGTTCTTC. This translates into CASSFSGHEQFF.

The chain uses TRBV6-5 and TRBJ1-1, with a tentative D call TRBD1 (6 bases). The germline V gene has CDR1 MNHEY and CDR2 SVGAGI. The germline V and J ends were trimmed by 0 bases and 6 bases, with 14 bases remaining between them. The CDR3 totals 15 residues. The CDR3 spells CASSYSTGGGAEAFF. The CDR3 DNA follows: TGTGCCAGCAGTTACTCGACGGGAGGGGGAGCTGAAGCTTTCTTT.

The chain couples TRBV27 to TRBJ2-1, with 10 bases identical to TRBD1. J was trimmed by 8 bases and V by 3 bases; bases with no gene match: 7. This CDR3 comprises 15 residues. The germline V gene encodes CDR1 MNHEY and CDR2 SMNVEV (reference sequence). The CDR3 loop is CASSFGTGASDEQFF. For the CDR3, the DNA is TGTGCCAGCAGTTTCGGGACAGGGGCTAGCGATGAGCAGTTCTTC.

Here the CDR3 DNA reads TGTGCCAGCAGCCTCGGACTTCCCTACAATGAGCAGTTCTTC. Encoded protein: CASSLGLPYNEQFF. The chain employs TRBV3-1 (or the pseudogene TRBV3-2) and TRBJ2-1; D might be TRBD2 (5 bases). V was clipped by 4 bases and J by 2 bases, with 9 bases between them. Germline values: CDR1 LGHDT, CDR2 YNNKEL (reference sequence). The CDR3 has 14 amino acids.

The chain combines TRBV1 with TRBJ2-1; TRBD2 reflects the table's D call only, with no check against the DNA. TRBV1 is an annotated pseudogene. The CDR3 spans 17 residues. The CDR3 nucleotides are TGCACCAGCAGCCTAGGACCTAGCGGATTCTCCTACAATGAGCAGTTCTTC. Translation gives CTSSLGPSGFSYNEQFF.